The table lists the clone carrying this T cell receptor beta chain with a count of one. Its antigen is undetermined. Indicated time point: week 23, last vaccination. Every single dose of the vaccine, 300 ug of mutant IDH1 20-mer peptide, came with topical imiquimod. Clones were read by immunoSEQ multiplex PCR, and TCRdb kept only the in-frame ones, dropping some. The repertoire holds about 43,000 clones, with roughly 84% as singletons. These data belong to a study of a mutant IDH1 vaccine in newly diagnosed glioma. The TCR originated in a woman aged 18-29 years with glioma. Some clones in this sample may be carry-over from other donors' samples. Material: PBMCs, obtained from a glioma patient whose treatment included an IDH1 peptide vaccine.

CDR3 in DNA: TGCGCCAGCAGCCAATGGGGGGGATTGTACGAGCAGTACTTC. This encodes CASSQWGGLYEQYF. The chain combines TRBV4-3 with TRBJ2-7, with 7 nucleotides matching TRBD2. Germline trimming cut 2 bases from V and 4 bases from J; bases unmatched to any gene: 5. The germline CDR1 and CDR2 sequences are LGHNA and YSLEER. This CDR3 has 14 amino acids.